This TCR beta chain was obtained from a study of radiation and T cells in renal cell carcinoma. Overall study: Nephrectomy followed 15 Gy stereotactic body radiation by 4 weeks.

Trimming removed 7 bases at V and 6 bases at J, with 15 bases between. The CDR3 contains 13 residues. Per the germline V gene, CDR1 is MNHEY and CDR2 is SVGAGI. Assay used: immunoSEQ multiplex PCR; TCRdb lists only in-frame clones, some missing. The table shows 150,000 to 180,000 clones, with approximately 88% occurring only once. Stated time point: blood 2 weeks post-SBRT. The treatment is: 15 Gy SBRT to primary tumor, nephrectomy 4 weeks later. Notes on this clone: Its antigen is unidentified.

Notes on the study in general: From baseline, blood top tumor clonotypes peaked at 2 weeks post-radiation.

The sequenced sample was blood, obtained from a patient whose treatment included radiotherapy and nephrectomy. The chain joins TRBV6-5 to TRBJ1-2, with unresolved D. The sequence was collected from a woman in her forties or fifties with renal cell carcinoma. CDR3 coding DNA: TGTGCCAGCACCAAGGGCCTCCGCCATGGCTACACCTTC. Its protein is CASTKGLRHGYTF.